This TCR beta chain derives from a study of a mutant IDH1 vaccine in newly diagnosed glioma. Study context: Before enrollment, patients got radiotherapy alone, temozolomide alone, or mostly the combination. Study observations and caveats: Whatever changes occurred in top peripheral T cell clonotypes seemed unrelated to pseudoprogression.

Comments on this clone: Its target is not known.

Libraries were prepared by immunoSEQ multiplex PCR; TCRdb keeps only in-frame clonotypes and omits some of them. The sample carries 30,000 or so clones, about nine tenths recorded once. Time point specified: baseline, week 1 (first vaccination visit). Treatment of the sample: pre-vaccination baseline after standard-of-care therapy. Donors' newly diagnosed IDH1-mutant WHO grade 3 or 4 astrocytomas lacked nuclear ATRX. The CDR3 runs to 15 residues. Germline loops: CDR1 LNHDA, CDR2 SQIVND (reference sequence). Trimming took off 3 bases at V and 5 bases at J, with 17 bases between the two ends. The V gene is TRBV19, the J gene TRBJ2-7; D uncertain. The sequence was collected from a woman in her 40s with glioma. Material: PBMCs, obtained from a glioma patient treated with radiotherapy, temozolomide or both. The chain's CDR3 is CASSIGPLEINEQYF. The CDR3 bases are TGTGCCAGTAGTATTGGGCCCCTGGAGATTAACGAGCAGTACTTC.